The 18 T cell receptor beta chains listed next were all sequenced from one sample in a study of OX40 agonist ivuxolimab in advanced cancers. The repertoire was sequenced with immunoSEQ multiplex PCR; TCRdb's copy has only in-frame clones and lacks some. The data contain tens of thousands of clones, 87% of them singletons. Sequencing was performed on CD4+ or CD8+ T cells sorted from blood, taken in a trial of the OX40 agonist ivuxolimab. The receptors were gathered from an adult with an advanced solid tumor such as melanoma, head and neck, liver or kidney cancer.

V is TRBV7-3 and J is TRBJ2-3, with TRBD2 matching over 14 bases. The V gene's germline CDR1 is SGHTA and CDR2 FQGTGA. The CDR3 totals 16 residues. The J segment lost 4 bases and the V segment lost 4 bases, leaving 4 bases of the junction unmatched. The CDR3, as DNA: TGTGCCAGCAGCTCGGGACTAGCGGGAGTTGCAGATACGCAGTATTTT. Protein product: CASSSGLAGVADTQYF. The full variable domain, its missing parts supplied by reference TRBV7-3 and TRBJ2-3, is GAGVSQTPSNKVTEKGKYVELRCDPISGHTALYWYRQSLGQGPEFLIYFQGTGAADDSGLPNDRFFAVRPEGSVSTLKIQRTERGDSAVYLCASSSGLAGVADTQYFGPGTRLTVL.

The CDR3 spells CASSPTVGPGEQFF. CDR3 sequence (DNA): TGTGCCAGTAGTCCAACGGTGGGTCCGGGTGAGCAGTTCTTC. The chain combines TRBV19 with TRBJ2-1; D ambiguous. Germline CDR1 and CDR2: LNHDA and SQIVND (reference sequence). V lost 5 bases, J lost 9 bases, and 17 bases lay in between. CDR3 length: 14 residues.

The genes are TRBV6-5 and TRBJ2-2, with D uncertain. V shed 9 bases and J shed 0 bases, with 11 bases lying between them. Germline CDR1 MNHEY, CDR2 SVGAGI. This CDR3 is built from 14 residues. CDR3 nucleotides: TGTGCCAGTTCGCGGTCCGCGAACACCGGGGAGCTGTTTTTT. Amino acid sequence: CASSRSANTGELFF.

The rearrangement links TRBV6-5 to TRBJ1-2, with D perhaps matching TRBD1 (6 bases). Germline-derived CDR1 and CDR2 are MNHEY and SVGAGI. V was clipped by 9 bases and J by 0 bases, with 17 bases between them. This CDR3 region has 15 residues. CDR3 amino acids: CASTNPGQSNYGYTF. The CDR3 DNA reads TGTGCCAGTACAAACCCAGGACAGTCTAACTATGGCTACACCTTC.

V usage is TRBV6-5 and J usage is TRBJ2-1; D is unclear. V lost 2 bases and J 6 bases, leaving 8 bases between the germline ends. Germline loops: CDR1 MNHEY, CDR2 SVGAGI. The CDR3 is 13 residues long. The chain's CDR3 is CASSYLYSNEQFF. CDR3 sequence (DNA): TGTGCCAGCAGTTACCTCTACAGCAATGAGCAGTTCTTC.

The chain has TRBV5-5 and TRBJ2-1; 15 positions agree with TRBD2. V lost 4 bases to trimming and J lost 10 bases; unmatched junction nucleotides: 6. Germline-derived CDR1 and CDR2 are SGHKS and YYEKEE (reference sequence). There are 15 residues in the CDR3. The CDR3 nucleotides are TGTGCCAGCAGCCCGGGACTAGCGGGAGGCAGGGAGCAGTTCTTC. Its protein product is CASSPGLAGGREQFF.

The chain couples TRBV6-1 to TRBJ2-3; no definite D call. The CDR3 is made up of 12 amino acids. Germline lookup yields CDR1 MNHNS and CDR2 SASEGT. Trimming took off 10 bases at V and 0 bases at J, with 8 bases between the two ends. The CDR3 protein is CAIHPSTDTQYF. The CDR3 DNA follows: TGTGCCATCCATCCTAGCACAGATACGCAGTATTTT.

The V and J genes are TRBV6-5 and TRBJ1-5; 8 bases fit TRBD1. Losses at the gene ends were 6 bases for V and 6 bases for J; bases not matched to a gene: 7. CDR3 length equals 14 residues. Germline-derived CDR1 and CDR2 are MNHEY and SVGAGI. DNA of the CDR3: TGTGCCAGCAGGATAGACAGGGGTGCTCAGCCCCAGCATTTT. Its protein product is CASRIDRGAQPQHF.

This chain links TRBV14 with TRBJ2-5; possible D gene TRBD1, 6 bases. The germline V gene has CDR1 SGHDN and CDR2 FVKESK. The CDR3 extends over 17 amino acids. The V and J ends lost 1 base and 2 bases respectively, with 17 bases between them. CDR3 nucleotide sequence: TGTGCCAGCAGCCAAGGGGGGAGACGGACAGATCAAGAGACCCAGTACTTC. Amino acid sequence: CASSQGGRRTDQETQYF.

The V gene is TRBV7-2, the J gene TRBJ2-7; D call uncertain. From germline, CDR1 is SGHTA and CDR2 FQGNSA. V dropped 0 bases and J dropped 2 bases, with 5 bases sitting between them. This CDR3 region has 13 residues. The CDR3 region is CASSLAGTYEQYF. The CDR3 nucleotides read TGTGCCAGCAGCTTAGCGGGGACCTACGAGCAGTACTTC.

The CDR3: CSATGSYNEQFF. CDR3 DNA: TGCAGCGCCACCGGGAGCTACAATGAGCAGTTCTTC. V and J are TRBV29-1 and TRBJ2-1; tentatively, D is TRBD2 (6 bases). The V end was cut by 7 bases, the J end by 3 bases, with 10 bases between. Germline CDR1 is SQVTM and CDR2 is ANQGSEA. The CDR3 is 12 residues long.

The genes are TRBV11-2 and TRBJ2-3; TRBD1 matches 10 bases. Unmatched junction bases numbered 13, after V lost 5 bases and J lost 2 bases. Germline V gene lookup returns CDR1 SGHAT and CDR2 FQNNGV. The CDR3 runs to 18 residues. The CDR3 region has the DNA TGTGCCAGCAGCACGCGGGACAGGGGATTAGGGAACACAGATACGCAGTATTTT. It translates to CASSTRDRGLGNTDTQYF.

The chain has TRBV6-8 and TRBJ1-5, with TRBD1 as a possible D gene (5 bases). Deletions cut 2 bases from V and 7 bases from J, with 18 bases between. Germline V CDR1 and CDR2: MNHGY, SAAAGT. The CDR3 contains 16 residues. CDR3 bases: TGTGCCAGCAGTTACAGGGACCGAGAAGGCGGGCAGCCCCAGCATTTT. The encoded protein is CASSYRDREGGQPQHF.

This clone was picked up one time. Here the CDR3 reads CASSAVSGDEQFF. CDR3 in DNA: TGTGCCAGTAGTGCGGTCTCAGGGGATGAGCAGTTCTTC. V usage is TRBV19 and J usage is TRBJ2-1, with TRBD1 as a possible D gene (6 bases). Trimming took 5 bases from V and 8 from J, leaving 13 bases between them. CDR1 is LNHDA and CDR2 is SQIVND in the germline V gene (reference sequence). The CDR3 runs 13 residues.

The chain recombines TRBV7-9 with TRBJ2-1; D not resolved. The CDR3 is 11 amino acids. V was trimmed by 3 bases and J by 8 bases, leaving 5 bases between them. Germline CDR1 and CDR2: SEHNR and FQNEAQ (reference sequence). The CDR3 spells CASSFKDEQFF. In DNA form, the CDR3 reads TGTGCCAGCAGCTTTAAGGATGAGCAGTTCTTC.

The chain is built from TRBV27 and TRBJ1-2, with unresolved D. Germline values: CDR1 MNHEY, CDR2 SMNVEV (reference sequence). Trimming stripped 5 bases from V and 7 bases from J, with 11 bases between. This CDR3 has 12 amino acids. The CDR3 sequence: CASSRSPGGYTF. DNA for the CDR3: TGTGCCAGCAGTCGTTCGCCGGGTGGCTACACCTTC.

V usage is TRBV2 and J usage is TRBJ2-1, with 7 nucleotides matching TRBD2. V gave up 5 bases and J gave up 5 bases; unmatched junction bases: 3. CDR1 is SNHLY and CDR2 is FYNNEI in the germline V gene. The CDR3 contains 13 residues. CDR3 coding DNA: TGTGCCAGCAGTCGGACTAGTAACAATGAGCAGTTCTTC. Translation gives CASSRTSNNEQFF.

This clone was recorded only once. This rearrangement joins TRBV7-6 to TRBJ2-5, with 8 bases matching TRBD1. This CDR3 is 15 amino acids long. Germline loops: CDR1 SGHVS, CDR2 FNYEAQ. V lost 6 bases to trimming and J lost 5 bases; unmatched junction nucleotides: 11. As DNA, the CDR3 is TGTGCCAGCAGGCGAACTCAGGGGGCGGGGGAGACCCAGTACTTC. It codes for CASRRTQGAGETQYF.